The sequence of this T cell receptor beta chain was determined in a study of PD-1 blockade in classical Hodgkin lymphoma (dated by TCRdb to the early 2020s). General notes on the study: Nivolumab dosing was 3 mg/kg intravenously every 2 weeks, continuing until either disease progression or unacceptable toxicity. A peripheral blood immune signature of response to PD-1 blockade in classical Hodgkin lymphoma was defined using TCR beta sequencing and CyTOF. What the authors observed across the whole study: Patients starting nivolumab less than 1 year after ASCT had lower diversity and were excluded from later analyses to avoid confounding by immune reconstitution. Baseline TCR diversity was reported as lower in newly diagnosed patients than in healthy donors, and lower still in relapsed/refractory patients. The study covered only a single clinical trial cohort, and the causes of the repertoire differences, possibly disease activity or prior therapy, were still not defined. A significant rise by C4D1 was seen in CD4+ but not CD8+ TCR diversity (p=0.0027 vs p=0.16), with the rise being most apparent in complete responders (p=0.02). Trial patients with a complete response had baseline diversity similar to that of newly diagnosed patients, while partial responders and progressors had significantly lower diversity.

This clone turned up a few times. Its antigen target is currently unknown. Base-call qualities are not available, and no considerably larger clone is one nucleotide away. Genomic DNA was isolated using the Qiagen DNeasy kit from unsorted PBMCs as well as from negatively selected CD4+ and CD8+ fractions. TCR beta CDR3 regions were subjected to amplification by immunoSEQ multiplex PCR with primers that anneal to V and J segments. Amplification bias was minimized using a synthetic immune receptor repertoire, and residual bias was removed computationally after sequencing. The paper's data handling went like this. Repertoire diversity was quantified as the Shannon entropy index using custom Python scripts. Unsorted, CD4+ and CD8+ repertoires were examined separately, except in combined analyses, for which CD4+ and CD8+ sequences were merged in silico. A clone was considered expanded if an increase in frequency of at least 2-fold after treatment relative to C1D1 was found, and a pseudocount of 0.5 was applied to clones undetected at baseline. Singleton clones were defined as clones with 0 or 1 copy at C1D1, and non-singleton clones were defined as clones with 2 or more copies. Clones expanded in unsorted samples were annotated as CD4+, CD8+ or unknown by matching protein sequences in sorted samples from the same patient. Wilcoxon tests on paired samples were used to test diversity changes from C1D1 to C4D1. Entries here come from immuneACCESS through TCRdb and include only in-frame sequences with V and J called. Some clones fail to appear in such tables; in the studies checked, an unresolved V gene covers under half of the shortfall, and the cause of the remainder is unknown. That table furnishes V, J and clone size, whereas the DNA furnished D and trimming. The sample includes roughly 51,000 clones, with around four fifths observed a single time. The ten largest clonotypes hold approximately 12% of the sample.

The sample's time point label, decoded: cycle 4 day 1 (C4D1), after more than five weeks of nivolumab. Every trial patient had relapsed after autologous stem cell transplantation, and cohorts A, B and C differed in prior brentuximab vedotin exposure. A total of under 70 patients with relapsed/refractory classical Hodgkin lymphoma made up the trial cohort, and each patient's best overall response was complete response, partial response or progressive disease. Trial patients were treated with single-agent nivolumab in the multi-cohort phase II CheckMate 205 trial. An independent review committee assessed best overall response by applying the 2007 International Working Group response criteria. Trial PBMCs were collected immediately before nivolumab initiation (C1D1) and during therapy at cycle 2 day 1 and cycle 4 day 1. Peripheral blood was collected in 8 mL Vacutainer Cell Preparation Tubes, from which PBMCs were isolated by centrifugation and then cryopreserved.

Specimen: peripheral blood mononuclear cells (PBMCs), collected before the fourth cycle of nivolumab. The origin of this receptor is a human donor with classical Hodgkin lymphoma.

The CDR3 region has the sequence CASSPDREKLFF. The DNA reads TGTGCCAGCAGCCCGGACAGGGAAAAACTGTTTTTT. This sequence uses TRBV5-5 and TRBJ1-4; 7 nucleotides in the junction match TRBD1. There are 12 amino acids in the CDR3, from cysteine to phenylalanine inclusive. CDR3 DNA is the only sequence kept; it has 36 bases, read in frame from the first base. Unmatched junction bases come to 2, with V trimmed by 4 bases and J by 8 bases. CDR1 and CDR2, per the germline V gene (reference sequence), are SGHKS and YYEKEE.